This record concerns one T cell receptor beta chain sequence. Under the authors' procedure: Researchers report that nucleated cell counts were estimated from reference gene primer amplification. Sequenced by immunoSEQ multiplex PCR; TCRdb stores in-frame clones only, minus some. V, J and clone size were drawn from that table, and D and trimming were deduced from the DNA. The sample records approximately 150,000 clones, around 88% being singletons. These data come from a study of blood T cell repertoires in COVID-19. Sequences were obtained from peripheral blood. The clonotype comes from a woman aged 60-75 years with acute or convalescent COVID-19.

CDR3 bases: TGTGCCATCAGTGAACGACAGGGAACCCAAGAGACCCAGTACTTC. Translated: CAISERQGTQETQYF. V gene TRBV10-3 combines with J gene TRBJ2-5; TRBD1 matches at 7 bases. The CDR3 loop spans 15 amino acids. Looked up from germline, CDR1 is ENHRY and CDR2 is SYGVKD. Trimming took 3 bases from V and 1 from J; bases not matched to a gene: 5.